A single sample gave rise to the 3 T cell receptor beta chains below, sequenced in a study of blood T cell repertoires in COVID-19. This table comes from immunoSEQ multiplex PCR, and its TCRdb copy is limited to in-frame clones, with some not included. The sample has about 34,000 clones, approximately 80% seen once. The sequenced sample was peripheral blood. The source of these receptors is a man older than 75 with acute or convalescent COVID-19.

The chain employs TRBV18 and TRBJ2-1; 9 nucleotides line up with TRBD2. Germline assignment: CDR1 KGHSH and CDR2 LQKENI. V lost 6 bases to trimming and J lost 8 bases; unmatched junction nucleotides: 8. The CDR3 is 14 amino acids. In DNA, the CDR3 is TGTGCCAGCTCCGCGGTGCGGGGGGGCGATGAGCAGTTCTTC. Translating it yields CASSAVRGGDEQFF.

The chain recombines TRBV3-1 (or the pseudogene TRBV3-2) with TRBJ2-1, with D possibly matching TRBD2 (6 bases). Trimming left V 4 bases short and J 0 bases short, with 10 bases between. The CDR3 is 15 amino acids. Germline values: CDR1 LGHDT, CDR2 YNNKEL (reference sequence). CDR3 sequence reads: CASSRDFSSYNEQFF. Written as DNA, the CDR3 is TGTGCCAGCAGCCGGGACTTCAGCTCCTACAATGAGCAGTTCTTC.

This clone has more than one count but fewer than ten. V and J are TRBV11-1 and TRBJ2-1; TRBD1 might be the D (6 bases). CDR1 SGHAT and CDR2 FQDESV come from the germline V gene (reference sequence). Trimming cost V 5 bases and J 9 bases, with 14 bases left between them. The CDR3 totals 13 residues. The chain's CDR3 is CASSIQGPLEQFF. CDR3 coding DNA: TGTGCCAGCAGCATACAGGGCCCTCTTGAGCAGTTCTTC.